The 15 T cell receptor beta chains below come from one sample, sequenced in a study of HIV-infected patients and healthy controls. Alpha and beta constant-region primers primed reverse transcription of about 0.5 ug RNA. Each of the alpha and beta chains got its own library through chain-specific third strand synthesis with indices. TCRdb analysed the 5' RACE reads with MiXCR anew, one entry per CDR3 protein. The sample includes under 20,000 distinct CDR3 sequences, around 5.5% of them seen just once. Whole blood was used without fractionation, so all unsorted peripheral T cells were included. Material: blood. All receptors derive from an adult in good health.

This clonotype was observed many times. The CDR3 coding sequence is TGTGCCAGCAGCTTTGGGACAGGGGTATTGGGCAATCAGCCCCAGCATTTT. Protein product: CASSFGTGVLGNQPQHF. This chain joins TRBV7-9 and TRBJ1-5; 10 bases agree with TRBD1. The CDR3 runs 17 residues. CDR1 SEHNR and CDR2 FQNEAQ come from the germline V gene (reference sequence). The V gene end was trimmed by 3 bases and the J gene end by 2 bases; junction bases not matched to a gene: 7.

In its sample, this clonotype was seen many times. The gene calls are TRBV6-6 and TRBJ1-5; 8 bases agree with TRBD1. CDR1 and CDR2 (germline): MNHNY, SVGAGI (reference sequence). With 5 bases clipped from V and 2 bases from J, the junction kept 2 bases outside the gene matches. The CDR3 covers 14 residues. The CDR3 protein is CASSPQGGNQPQHF. DNA for the CDR3: TGTGCCAGCAGTCCACAGGGGGGCAATCAGCCCCAGCATTTT.

This clonotype is medium-sized in the sample. V is TRBV6-2 or TRBV6-3 and J is TRBJ2-7; 8 bases are shared with TRBD1. The V segment lost 2 bases and the J segment 2 bases; nucleotides outside the gene matches: 5. The CDR3 contains 15 residues. Germline lookup yields CDR1 MNHEY and CDR2 SVGEGT. The CDR3 DNA reads TGTGCCAGCAGTTACCTCGGACAGGGCCCCTACGAGCAGTACTTC. Protein sequence: CASSYLGQGPYEQYF.

This clonotype was detected many times. The chain joins TRBV20-1 to TRBJ2-7; 8 bases fit TRBD1. Germline V CDR1 and CDR2: DFQATT, SNEGSKA (reference sequence). Trimming cost V 7 bases and J 2 bases; bases outside gene matches: 7. The CDR3 has 13 amino acids. The CDR3 bases are TGCAGTGTACCGGGACAGGCCGCCTACGAGCAGTACTTC. It is translated as CSVPGQAAYEQYF.

By proportion, this clonotype is medium-sized (0.01 to 0.1%). The genes are TRBV2 and TRBJ2-7, with 8 bases lining up with TRBD2. With V trimmed by 5 bases and J by 9 bases, 0 bases remained unmatched. This CDR3 spans 10 amino acids. CDR1 is SNHLY and CDR2 is FYNNEI in the germline V gene. The CDR3: CASSRGGQYF. CDR3 DNA sequence: TGTGCCAGCAGTCGGGGGGGGCAGTACTTC.

At least ten counts were recorded for this clonotype. The J gene is TRBJ1-1, the V gene TRBV3-1, with unresolved D. Per the germline V gene, CDR1 is LGHDT and CDR2 is YNNKEL (reference sequence). The CDR3 totals 13 residues. V was pared by 1 base and J by 4 bases, with 7 bases between. Written as DNA, the CDR3 is TGTGCCAGCAGCCAAGTCTCGGGCACTGAAGCTTTCTTT. This translates into CASSQVSGTEAFF.

This chain connects TRBV28 to TRBJ2-5, with D tentatively TRBD2 (5 bases). Trimming took off 5 bases at V and 4 bases at J, with 14 bases between the two ends. The CDR3 is 14 residues long. Germline CDR1 reads MDHEN; CDR2 reads SYDVKM. In DNA, the CDR3 is TGTGCCAGCAGTCCCAGGACTGGCCGAGAGACCCAGTACTTC. This codes for CASSPRTGRETQYF. The full variable domain, rest sourced from reference TRBV28 and TRBJ2-5, is DVKVTQSSRYLVKRTGEKVFLECVQDMDHENMFWYRQDPGLGLRLIYFSYDVKMKEKGDIPEGYSVSREKKERFSLILESASTNQTSMYLCASSPRTGRETQYFGPGTRLLVL.

This clonotype was observed a few times. The chain links TRBV7-9 to TRBJ2-3, with a possible D match to TRBD2 (5 bases). V lost 5 bases, J lost 5 bases, and 20 bases lay in between. The germline CDR1 and CDR2 sequences are SEHNR and FQNEAQ (reference sequence). This CDR3 contains 16 residues. The DNA of the CDR3 is TGTGCCAGCAGCCCCCAGAAAAGCCTGCGGGTAGATACGCAGTATTTT. Translation: CASSPQKSLRVDTQYF.

This clonotype was seen repeatedly, ten times or more. The genes are TRBV7-2 and TRBJ2-6; D gene ambiguous. The CDR3 extends over 14 amino acids. CDR1 SGHTA and CDR2 FQGNSA come from the germline V gene. The V end was cut by 2 bases, the J end by 3 bases, with 5 bases between. The CDR3 sequence: CASSLMSGANVLTF. CDR3 coding DNA: TGTGCCAGCAGCTTAATGAGTGGGGCCAACGTCCTGACTTTC.

The sample holds many counts of this clonotype. The V gene is TRBV25-1, the J gene TRBJ1-6, with D possibly being TRBD1 (5 bases). The germline V and J ends were trimmed by 5 bases and 6 bases, with 14 bases remaining between them. Per the germline V gene, CDR1 is MGHDK and CDR2 is SYGVNS. The CDR3 spans 15 residues. The CDR3 sequence: CASSWGKGPNSPLHF. DNA of the CDR3: TGTGCCAGCAGTTGGGGGAAAGGGCCTAATTCACCCCTCCACTTT. Variable domain in full (rest from reference TRBV25-1 and TRBJ1-6): EADIYQTPRYLVIGTGKKITLECSQTMGHDKMYWYQQDPGMELHLIHYSYGVNSTEKGDLSSESTVSRIRTEHFPLTLESARPSHTSQYLCASSWGKGPNSPLHFGNGTRLTVT.

This clonotype has only a few counts. The chain links TRBV2 to TRBJ2-1; 8 bases line up with TRBD2. The length of the CDR3 is 14 residues. Germline CDR1 reads SNHLY; CDR2 reads FYNNEI. V shed 10 bases and J 8 bases; nucleotides not matched to a gene: 13. In DNA, the CDR3 is TGTGCCACCACTTCGGGGGGGGGGATCGATGAGCAGTTCTTC. Its translation: CATTSGGGIDEQFF.

Note on this clonotype: A much larger clone differs by one base, so this may be a read error. The V and J genes are TRBV7-9 and TRBJ1-4, with D possibly matching TRBD1 (6 bases). CDR3 length: 15 residues. Germline CDR1 and CDR2: SEHNR and FQNEAQ (reference sequence). V was cut by 5 bases and J by 7 bases, with 17 bases left in between. In DNA, the CDR3 is TGTGCCAGCAGCGGGATTGGGGGCGGATCTGAAAAACTGTTTTTT. It yields the protein CASSGIGGGSEKLFF.

By frequency in the sample, this clonotype is medium-sized. The CDR3 sequence is CASSPPTGHTEAFF. CDR3 coding DNA: TGTGCCAGCAGCCCCCCGACGGGGCACACTGAAGCTTTCTTT. The chain employs TRBV7-9 and TRBJ1-1, with a possible D match to TRBD1 (5 bases). This CDR3 spans 14 amino acids. V shed 5 bases and J shed 3 bases, with 13 bases lying between them. CDR1 is SEHNR, CDR2 FQNEAQ, per germline (reference sequence).

The rearrangement links TRBV2 to TRBJ2-3; a possible D gene is TRBD2 (7 bases). Germline CDR1 SNHLY, CDR2 FYNNEI. The CDR3 covers 18 residues. The germline V and J ends were trimmed by 0 bases and 0 bases, with 16 bases remaining between them. CDR3 loop: CASSEAGYEGGSTDTQYF. The CDR3 DNA sequence: TGTGCCAGCAGTGAAGCCGGTTATGAGGGGGGGAGCACAGATACGCAGTATTTT.

This clonotype was picked up many times. The chain employs TRBV7-9 and TRBJ2-7; TRBD1 aligns across 7 bases. The CDR3 covers 15 residues. The germline gives CDR1 SEHNR, CDR2 FQNEAQ (reference sequence). V shed 6 bases, J shed 0 bases, and the junction held 8 bases outside the gene matches. The CDR3 spells CASSSDRAYSYEQYF. The CDR3 DNA sequence: TGTGCCAGCAGTTCCGACAGGGCCTACTCCTACGAGCAGTACTTC.